The 8 T cell receptor beta chains below come from one sample, sequenced in a study of T cells in Graves' hyperthyroidism and ophthalmopathy. Amplified TCR beta CDR3 regions derived from RNA transcripts. Researchers ran a first-round RT-PCR on the TCR CDR3 using the HTBI primer set. One entry per CDR3 protein results from TCRdb running MiXCR on the multiplex PCR reads. The sample carries some 440,000 distinct CDR3 sequences, around 16% recorded once. Input material: blood. The source is a woman between 18 and 29 years old with Graves' hyperthyroidism.

The rearrangement joins TRBV6-1 to TRBJ1-2, with TRBD1 identical over 12 bases. V dropped 6 bases and J dropped 5; count of bases not matched to a gene: 4. Per germline, CDR1 MNHNS and CDR2 SASEGT. The CDR3 runs 14 residues. As DNA, the CDR3 is TGTGCCAGCAGGGGGACAGGGGGCTCGTATGGCTACACCTTC. It yields the protein CASRGTGGSYGYTF.

The chain has TRBV12-3 or TRBV12-4 and TRBJ1-2, with TRBD1 matching 7 bases. The CDR3 loop spans 13 amino acids. V shed 5 bases and J 7 bases; nucleotides not matched to a gene: 7. CDR3 nucleotide sequence: TGTGCCAGCAGTCACGGGACAGTTGGTGGCTACACCTTC. As protein: CASSHGTVGGYTF.

This clonotype occurred a few times. This chain joins TRBV19 and TRBJ2-7; TRBD1 aligns across 10 bases. The V and J ends lost 8 bases and 1 base, in that order; junction bases with no gene match: 5. This CDR3 spans 14 amino acids. The germline gives CDR1 LNHDA, CDR2 SQIVND (reference sequence). DNA for the CDR3: TGTGCCAGTTCTCGACAGGGGGCTTCCTACGAGCAGTACTTC. It translates to CASSRQGASYEQYF.

This clonotype was detected many times. V and J are TRBV27 and TRBJ2-7, with 8 bases identical to TRBD2. The CDR3 loop spans 16 amino acids. Trimming removed 4 bases from V and 2 bases from J; junction bases left unmatched: 10. Germline V gene sequence: CDR1 MNHEY, CDR2 SMNVEV (reference sequence). The CDR3 nucleotides are TGTGCCAGCAGTTCTCTGGCGGGGGGCTTTACCTACGAGCAGTACTTC. Its translation is CASSSLAGGFTYEQYF.

This clonotype was observed at least ten times. The V call is TRBV7-8, the J call TRBJ1-1; D uncertain. Germline CDR1 reads SGHVS; CDR2 reads FQNEAQ. The CDR3 extends over 15 amino acids. Trimming shortened V by 0 bases and J by 0 bases, and 8 bases separated the two germline ends. This CDR3 is CASSLAVEMNTEAFF. The CDR3 DNA reads TGTGCCAGCAGCTTAGCTGTGGAGATGAACACTGAAGCTTTCTTT.

This sequence joins TRBV9 and TRBJ2-5; possible D gene TRBD2, 6 bases. The length of the CDR3 is 13 residues. Germline loops: CDR1 SGDLS, CDR2 YYNGEE. V lost 3 bases to trimming and J lost 4 bases, with 10 bases between them. The CDR3 sequence: CASSALGGETQYF. CDR3 coding DNA: TGTGCCAGCAGCGCCCTGGGGGGAGAGACCCAGTACTTC.

This clonotype was found many times. CDR3 nucleotide sequence: TGTGCCAGCAGCCCAGGACAGGGGCTACGGGTCGCTGAAGCTTTCTTT. As protein: CASSPGQGLRVAEAFF. V and J are TRBV7-6 and TRBJ1-1; TRBD1 aligns across 9 bases. Losses at the gene ends were 5 bases for V and 6 bases for J; bases not matched to a gene: 13. The germline V gene has CDR1 SGHVS and CDR2 FNYEAQ. CDR3 size: 16 residues.

This clonotype was counted ten times or more. The rearrangement uses TRBV6-2 or TRBV6-3 and TRBJ1-1; 7 nucleotides match TRBD1. The CDR3 length is 15 residues. The V gene's germline CDR1 is MNHEY and CDR2 SVGEGT. V gave up 2 bases and J gave up 3 bases; unmatched junction bases: 6. Written as DNA, the CDR3 is TGTGCCAGCAGTTACCCGGGGCAGGGGGACACTGAAGCTTTCTTT. Encoded protein: CASSYPGQGDTEAFF.